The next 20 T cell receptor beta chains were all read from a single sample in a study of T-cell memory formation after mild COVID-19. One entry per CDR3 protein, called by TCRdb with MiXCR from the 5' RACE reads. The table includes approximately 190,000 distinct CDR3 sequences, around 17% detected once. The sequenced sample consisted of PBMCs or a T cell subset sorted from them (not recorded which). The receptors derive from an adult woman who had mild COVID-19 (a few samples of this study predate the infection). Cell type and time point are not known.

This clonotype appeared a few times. CDR3 nucleotides: TGCGCCAGCAGCCCGGCTAGCCCAGATACGCAGTATTTT. The encoded protein is CASSPASPDTQYF. The chain links TRBV5-1 to TRBJ2-3, with a possible D match to TRBD2 (5 bases). CDR1 and CDR2 (germline): SGHRS, YFSETQ. With 4 bases removed from V and 4 bases from J, the gap between germline ends came to 10 bases. This CDR3 contains 13 residues.

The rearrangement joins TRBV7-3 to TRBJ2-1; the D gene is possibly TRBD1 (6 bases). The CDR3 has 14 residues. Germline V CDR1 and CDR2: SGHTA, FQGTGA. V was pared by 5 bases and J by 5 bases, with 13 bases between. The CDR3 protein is CASSVDRRNNEQFF. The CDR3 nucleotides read TGTGCCAGCAGCGTCGACAGGCGGAACAATGAGCAGTTCTTC.

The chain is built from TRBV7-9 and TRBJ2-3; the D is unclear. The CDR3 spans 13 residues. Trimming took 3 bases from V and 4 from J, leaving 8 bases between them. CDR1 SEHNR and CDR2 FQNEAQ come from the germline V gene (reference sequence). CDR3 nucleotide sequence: TGTGCCAGCAGCTTCCCCGGGTCAGATACGCAGTATTTT. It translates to CASSFPGSDTQYF.

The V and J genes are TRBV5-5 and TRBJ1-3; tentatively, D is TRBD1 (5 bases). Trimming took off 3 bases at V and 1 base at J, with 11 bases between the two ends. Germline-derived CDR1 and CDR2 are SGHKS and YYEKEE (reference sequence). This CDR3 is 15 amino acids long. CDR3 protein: CASSSQALSGNTIYF. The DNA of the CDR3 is TGTGCCAGCAGCTCACAGGCTCTTTCTGGAAACACCATATATTTT.

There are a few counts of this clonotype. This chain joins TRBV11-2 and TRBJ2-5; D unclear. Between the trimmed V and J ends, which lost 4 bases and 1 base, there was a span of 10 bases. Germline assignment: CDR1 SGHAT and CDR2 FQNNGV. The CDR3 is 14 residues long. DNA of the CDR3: TGTGCCAGCAGCTGGAACTACCTCCAAGAGACCCAGTACTTC. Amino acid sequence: CASSWNYLQETQYF.

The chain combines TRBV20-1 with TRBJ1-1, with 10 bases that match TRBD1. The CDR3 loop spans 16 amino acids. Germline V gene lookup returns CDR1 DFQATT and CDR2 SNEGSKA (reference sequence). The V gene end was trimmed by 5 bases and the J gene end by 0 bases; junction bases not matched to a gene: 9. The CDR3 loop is CSAPGTGENMNTEAFF. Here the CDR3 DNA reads TGCAGTGCTCCCGGGACAGGGGAGAACATGAACACTGAAGCTTTCTTT.

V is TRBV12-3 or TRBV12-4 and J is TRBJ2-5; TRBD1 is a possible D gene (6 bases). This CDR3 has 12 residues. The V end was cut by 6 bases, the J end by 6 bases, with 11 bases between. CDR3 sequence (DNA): TGTGCCAGCAGAAATACAGGGCAGACCCAGTACTTC. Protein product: CASRNTGQTQYF.

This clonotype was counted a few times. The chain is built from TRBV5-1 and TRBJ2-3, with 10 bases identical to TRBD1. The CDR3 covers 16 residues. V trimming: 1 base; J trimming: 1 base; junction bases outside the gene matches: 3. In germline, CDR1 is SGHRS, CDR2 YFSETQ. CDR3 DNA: TGCGCCAGCAGCTTGCTCGGGACAGGGGGCACAGATACGCAGTATTTT. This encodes CASSLLGTGGTDTQYF.

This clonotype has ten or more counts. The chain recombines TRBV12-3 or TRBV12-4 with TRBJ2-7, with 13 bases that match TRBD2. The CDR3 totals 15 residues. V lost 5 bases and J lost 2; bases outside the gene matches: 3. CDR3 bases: TGTGCCAGCAGTCTGGGACTAGCGGGAACCTACGAGCAGTACTTC. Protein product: CASSLGLAGTYEQYF.

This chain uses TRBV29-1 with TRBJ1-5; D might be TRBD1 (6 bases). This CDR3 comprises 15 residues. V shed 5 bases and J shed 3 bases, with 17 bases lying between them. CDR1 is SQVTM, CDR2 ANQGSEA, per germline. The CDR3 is CSVSQGGHPNQPQHF. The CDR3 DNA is TGCAGCGTTTCCCAAGGGGGACACCCCAATCAGCCCCAGCATTTT.

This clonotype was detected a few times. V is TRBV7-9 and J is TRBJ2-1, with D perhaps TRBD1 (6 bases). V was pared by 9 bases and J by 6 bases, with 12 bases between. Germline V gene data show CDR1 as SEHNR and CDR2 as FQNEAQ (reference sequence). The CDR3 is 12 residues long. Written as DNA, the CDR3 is TGTGCCAGTGGCATACAGGGCAATGAGCAGTTCTTC. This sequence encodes CASGIQGNEQFF.

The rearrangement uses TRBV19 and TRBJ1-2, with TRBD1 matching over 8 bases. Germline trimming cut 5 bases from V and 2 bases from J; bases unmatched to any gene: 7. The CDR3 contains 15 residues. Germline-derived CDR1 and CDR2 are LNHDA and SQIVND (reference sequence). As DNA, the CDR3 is TGTGCCAGTAGTCTATGGACAGGGCACAACTATGGCTACACCTTC. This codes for CASSLWTGHNYGYTF.

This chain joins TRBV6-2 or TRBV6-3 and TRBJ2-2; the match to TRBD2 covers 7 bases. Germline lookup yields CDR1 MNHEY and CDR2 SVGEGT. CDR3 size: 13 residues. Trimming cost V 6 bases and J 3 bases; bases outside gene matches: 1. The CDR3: CASRGRDTGELFF. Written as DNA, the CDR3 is TGTGCCAGCAGGGGGAGGGACACCGGGGAGCTGTTTTTT.

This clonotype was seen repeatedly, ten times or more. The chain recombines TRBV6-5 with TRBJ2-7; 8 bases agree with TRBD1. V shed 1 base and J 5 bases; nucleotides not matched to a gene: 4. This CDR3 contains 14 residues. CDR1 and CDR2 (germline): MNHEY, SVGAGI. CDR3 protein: CASSYYRTGHEQYF. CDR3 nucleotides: TGTGCCAGCAGTTACTATCGGACAGGGCACGAGCAGTACTTC.

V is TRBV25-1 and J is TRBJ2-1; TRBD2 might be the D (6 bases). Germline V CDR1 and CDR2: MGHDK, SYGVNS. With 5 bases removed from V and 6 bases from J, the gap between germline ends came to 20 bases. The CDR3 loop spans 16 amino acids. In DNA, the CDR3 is TGTGCCAGCAGTCCACCCTCCGGGACTCGTGGCAATGAGCAGTTCTTC. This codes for CASSPPSGTRGNEQFF.

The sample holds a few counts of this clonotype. Here the CDR3 reads CSAARGRGGTDTQYF. The DNA of the CDR3 is TGCAGTGCCGCCCGTGGCAGGGGAGGTACAGATACGCAGTATTTT. The rearrangement uses TRBV20-1 and TRBJ2-3, with D perhaps matching TRBD1 or TRBD2 (6 bases each). V gave up 6 bases and J gave up 3 bases, with 19 bases separating them. The germline V gene encodes CDR1 DFQATT and CDR2 SNEGSKA (reference sequence). The CDR3 extends over 15 amino acids.

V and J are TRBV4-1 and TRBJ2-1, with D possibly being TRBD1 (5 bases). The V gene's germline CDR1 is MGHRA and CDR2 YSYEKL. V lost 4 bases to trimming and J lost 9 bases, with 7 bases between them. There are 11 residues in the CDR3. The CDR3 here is CASSRQLEQFF. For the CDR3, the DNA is TGCGCCAGCAGCCGACAGCTTGAGCAGTTCTTC.

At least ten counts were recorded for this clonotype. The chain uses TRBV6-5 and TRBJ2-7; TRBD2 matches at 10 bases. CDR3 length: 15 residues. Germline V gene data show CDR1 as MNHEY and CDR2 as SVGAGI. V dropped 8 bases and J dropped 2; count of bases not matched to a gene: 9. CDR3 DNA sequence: TGTGCCAGCCGTAGGGGTACTAGCGGGGCCTACGAGCAGTACTTC. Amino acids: CASRRGTSGAYEQYF.

CDR3 protein: CASSFLNLSGISYEQYF. CDR3 bases: TGTGCCAGCAGCTTCCTAAACCTTAGCGGGATCTCCTACGAGCAGTACTTC. This chain uses TRBV7-8 with TRBJ2-7; 8 positions match TRBD2. The germline CDR1 and CDR2 sequences are SGHVS and FQNEAQ. Losses at the gene ends were 3 bases for V and 0 bases for J; bases not matched to a gene: 10. There are 17 residues in the CDR3. Filled out from reference TRBV7-8 and TRBJ2-7, the complete variable domain reads GAGVSQSPRYKVAKRGQDVALRCDPISGHVSLFWYQQALGQGPEFLTYFQNEAQLDKSGLPSDRFFAERPEGSVSTLKIQRTQQEDSAVYLCASSFLNLSGISYEQYFGPGTRLTVT.

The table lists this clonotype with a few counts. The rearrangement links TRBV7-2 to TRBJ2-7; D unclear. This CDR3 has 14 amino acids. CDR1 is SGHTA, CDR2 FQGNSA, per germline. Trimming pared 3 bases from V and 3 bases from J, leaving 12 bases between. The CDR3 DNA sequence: TGTGCCAGCAGCTTCAGCAGCGCATACTACGAGCAGTACTTC. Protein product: CASSFSSAYYEQYF.